This T cell receptor beta chain was sequenced during a study of neurological immune-mediated disorders (dated by TCRdb to between 2017 and 2020). About the study as a whole: Of the roughly 34 multiple sclerosis patients, around 30 had relapsing-remitting MS and 3 had secondary progressive MS. The cohort was made up of 68 subjects, consisting of roughly 14 HAM/TSP patients, about 35 multiple sclerosis patients and approximately 20 healthy controls. Alongside PBMC samples, the set of around 99 TCR-beta libraries contained longitudinal samples, technical triplicates, and paired CD4+ and CD8+ T-cell subsets that had been sorted. The study compared peripheral blood TCR-beta repertoires of HTLV-I-associated myelopathy (HAM/TSP) patients, multiple sclerosis patients and healthy controls using UMI-based sequencing.

General findings and caveats noted by the study authors: No association of the MS cluster with clinical or MRI features was observed, and the need for larger cohorts was stated by the authors. TCR clonal expansion was greatest in HAM/TSP patients and smallest in MS patients, who ranked below even healthy controls. In a phylogenetic analysis, the repertoires of 18 out of 34 MS patients fell into a single cluster of related CDR3 sequences, pointing to a possible signature at the repertoire level. No identical CDR3 amino acid sequences were shared among expanded clones across subjects, suggesting private TCR-beta repertoires in all groups.

Compared with germline, V lacks 3 bases and J lacks 1 base; bases without a gene match: 6. From its cysteine to its phenylalanine, the CDR3 spans 15 amino acids. Solely the CDR3 DNA is kept, with 45 bases framed from the first base. For unsorted PBMC libraries, 2 million PBMCs were used after storage in RNAlater at -80 degrees C until RNA extraction. The multiple sclerosis patients were enrolled in a US clinical protocol that used magnetic resonance imaging to evaluate disease progression. PBMCs were separated from peripheral blood using Ficoll-Hypaque density gradient centrifugation and then cryopreserved in liquid nitrogen. cDNA was synthesized by template-switch 5'RACE using a primer with a 10-nucleotide random unique molecular identifier that tagged each TCR transcript. Every sequencing run yielded over 170 million TCR-beta sequences covering 15-18 subjects. The RNeasy kit was used to extract total RNA. The KAPA Real-time Library Amplification kit was used to amplify TCR-beta VDJ regions with primers targeting the TCR constant region and the 5'RACE anchor. A first PCR added sample indexes and Illumina adaptors, and a second PCR then raised library yield. The roughly 650 bp TCR product was size-selected on a 2% E-gel SizeSelection system after Ampure bead purification. Before pooling, libraries had their quality checked on a Bioanalyzer, their concentration measured with Qubit, and their quantity determined with the Kapa Library Quantification kit. An Illumina HiSeq 2500 sequenced the libraries paired-end 2 x 150 bp. To increase sequence diversity, roughly 24-32% phiX was spiked into each library pool. The paper's processing steps were these. Quality-filtered reads were processed with the UMI-based MiGEC pipeline, which removed over 75% of raw TCR sequences during error correction. IMGT germline references were used for alignment of VDJ genes, and clonotypes were defined by a unique CDR3 amino acid sequence together with V-J genes. Clonal expansion, Shannon diversity, and CDR3 relatedness (CalcPairwiseDistances, ClusterSamples) were evaluated with VDJtools, and phylogenetic trees were built with CLCbio workbench. A clone was classed as expanded if it had 8 or more unique UMIs, a cutoff based on coefficient-of-variation modelling across technical triplicates. Using fastp trimming at Q25 and MiXCR clonotype assembly, TCRdb reanalyzed the public sequencing data and kept in-frame beta chains. Every entry covers one CDR3 protein and lists the most common genes and DNA from its rows. Here the V and J calls rest on TCRdb's processing, not on the authors' analysis. For this sample there are approximately 100,000 distinct CDR3 sequences; roughly 4% appear just once. 5% to 7.5% of the sample is in the top ten clones.

Ten or more counts support this clonotype. Its antigen specificity is not known. It has no much larger one-base neighbor in the sample; base qualities were not kept. The origin of this receptor is a woman aged 18-35 years with multiple sclerosis. Sequencing input: PBMCs. The sequence links TRBV12-3 or TRBV12-4 to TRBJ2-7; 7 bases in the middle match TRBD1. The DNA is as follows: TGTGCCAGCAGTTTTGGGACAGCCGTATCCTACGAGCAGTACTTC. The encoded protein is CASSFGTAVSYEQYF.